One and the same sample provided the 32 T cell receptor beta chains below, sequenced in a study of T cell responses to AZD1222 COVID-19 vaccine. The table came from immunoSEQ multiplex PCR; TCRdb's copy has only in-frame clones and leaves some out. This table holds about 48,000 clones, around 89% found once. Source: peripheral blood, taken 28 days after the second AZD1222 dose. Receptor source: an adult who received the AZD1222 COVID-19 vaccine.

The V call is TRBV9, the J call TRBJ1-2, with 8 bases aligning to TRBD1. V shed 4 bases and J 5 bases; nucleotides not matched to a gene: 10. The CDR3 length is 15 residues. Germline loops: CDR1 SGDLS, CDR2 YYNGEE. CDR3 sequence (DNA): TGTGCCAGCAGCTCGTGGACAGGGATAGATTATGGCTACACCTTC. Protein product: CASSSWTGIDYGYTF.

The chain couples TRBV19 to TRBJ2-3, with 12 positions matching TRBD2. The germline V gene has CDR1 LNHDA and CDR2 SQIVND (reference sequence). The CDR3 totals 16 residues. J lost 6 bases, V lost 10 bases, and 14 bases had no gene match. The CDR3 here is CATALAGGTLGDTQYF. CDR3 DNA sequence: TGTGCCACCGCCCTAGCGGGGGGGACCTTGGGGGATACGCAGTATTTT.

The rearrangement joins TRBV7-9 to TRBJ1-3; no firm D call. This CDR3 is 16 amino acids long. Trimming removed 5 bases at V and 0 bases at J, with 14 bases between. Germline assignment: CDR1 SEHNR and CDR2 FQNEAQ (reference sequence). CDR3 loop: CASSQNKVSSGNTIYF. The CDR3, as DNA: TGTGCCAGCAGCCAGAATAAAGTGTCCTCTGGAAACACCATATATTTT.

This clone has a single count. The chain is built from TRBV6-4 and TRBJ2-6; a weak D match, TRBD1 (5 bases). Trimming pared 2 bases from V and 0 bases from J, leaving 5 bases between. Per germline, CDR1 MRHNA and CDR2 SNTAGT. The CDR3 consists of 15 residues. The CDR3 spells CASSDRGSGANVLTF. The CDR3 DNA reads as TGTGCCAGCAGTGACAGGGGCTCTGGGGCCAACGTCCTGACTTTC.

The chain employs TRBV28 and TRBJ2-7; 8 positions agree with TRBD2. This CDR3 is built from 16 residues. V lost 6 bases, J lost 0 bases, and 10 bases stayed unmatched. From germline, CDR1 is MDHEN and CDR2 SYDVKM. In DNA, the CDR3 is TGTGCCAGCAGCCCTCCTCCGGGAGGGGGCTCCTACGAGCAGTACTTC. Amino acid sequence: CASSPPPGGGSYEQYF.

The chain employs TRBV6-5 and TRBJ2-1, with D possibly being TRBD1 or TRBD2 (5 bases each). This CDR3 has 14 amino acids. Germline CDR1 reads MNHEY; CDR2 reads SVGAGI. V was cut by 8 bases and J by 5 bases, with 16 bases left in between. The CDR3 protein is CASRPSGTNNEQFF. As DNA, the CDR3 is TGTGCCAGCCGGCCTTCCGGGACCAACAATGAGCAGTTCTTC.

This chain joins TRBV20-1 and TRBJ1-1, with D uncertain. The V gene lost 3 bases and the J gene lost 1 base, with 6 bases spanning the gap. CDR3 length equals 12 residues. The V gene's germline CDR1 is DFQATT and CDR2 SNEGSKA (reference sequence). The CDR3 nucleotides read TGCAGTGCTAGTGGCTCGAACACTGAAGCTTTCTTT. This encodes CSASGSNTEAFF.

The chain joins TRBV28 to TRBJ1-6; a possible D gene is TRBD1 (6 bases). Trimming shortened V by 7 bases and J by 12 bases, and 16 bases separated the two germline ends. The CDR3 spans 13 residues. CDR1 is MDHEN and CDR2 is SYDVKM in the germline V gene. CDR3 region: CASKTGFSIPLHF. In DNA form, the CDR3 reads TGTGCCAGCAAAACAGGGTTCTCGATACCCCTCCACTTT.

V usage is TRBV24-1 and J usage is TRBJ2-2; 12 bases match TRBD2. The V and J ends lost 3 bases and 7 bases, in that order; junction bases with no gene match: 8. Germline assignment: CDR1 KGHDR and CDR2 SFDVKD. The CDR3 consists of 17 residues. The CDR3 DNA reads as TGTGCCACCAGTGATCGACTAGCGGGAGTTCAGGACGGGGAGCTGTTTTTT. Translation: CATSDRLAGVQDGELFF.

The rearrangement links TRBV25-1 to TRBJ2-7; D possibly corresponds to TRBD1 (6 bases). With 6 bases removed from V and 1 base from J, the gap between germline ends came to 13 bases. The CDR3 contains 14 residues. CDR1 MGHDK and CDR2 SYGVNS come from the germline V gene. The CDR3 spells CASSPLDSSYEQYF. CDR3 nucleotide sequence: TGTGCCAGCAGCCCTCTGGACAGTTCCTACGAGCAGTACTTC.

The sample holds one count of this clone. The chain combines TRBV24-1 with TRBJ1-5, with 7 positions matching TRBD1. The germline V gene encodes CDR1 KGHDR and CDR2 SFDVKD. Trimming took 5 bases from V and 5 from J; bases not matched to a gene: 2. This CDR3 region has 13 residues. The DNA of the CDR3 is TGTGCCACCAGTGTAGGGGGCCATCAGCCCCAGCATTTT. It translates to CATSVGGHQPQHF.

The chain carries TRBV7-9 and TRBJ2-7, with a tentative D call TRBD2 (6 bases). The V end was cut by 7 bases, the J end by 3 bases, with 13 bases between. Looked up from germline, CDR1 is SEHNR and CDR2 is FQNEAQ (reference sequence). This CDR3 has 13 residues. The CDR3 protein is CASMFWEDYEQYF. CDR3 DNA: TGTGCCAGCATGTTCTGGGAGGACTACGAGCAGTACTTC.

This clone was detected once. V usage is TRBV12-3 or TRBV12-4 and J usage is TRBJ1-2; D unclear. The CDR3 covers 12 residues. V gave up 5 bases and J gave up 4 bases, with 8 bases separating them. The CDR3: CASSPHGYGYTF. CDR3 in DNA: TGTGCCAGCAGTCCCCACGGCTATGGCTACACCTTC.

The CDR3 DNA reads TGTGCCAGCAGTGGGAGCGACCGACAGCCCCAGCATTTT. It yields the protein CASSGSDRQPQHF. This chain links TRBV2 with TRBJ1-5; no reliable D call. CDR3 size: 13 residues. Germline lookup yields CDR1 SNHLY and CDR2 FYNNEI. Trimming left V 4 bases short and J 7 bases short, with 11 bases between.

CDR3 protein: CASSPLWARGNTIYF. The CDR3 DNA reads TGTGCCAGCAGTCCCCTATGGGCGCGTGGAAACACCATATATTTT. The chain links TRBV6-5 to TRBJ1-3; D gene ambiguous. CDR1 is MNHEY, CDR2 SVGAGI, per germline. V lost 5 bases to trimming and J lost 3 bases, with 14 bases between them. This CDR3 spans 15 amino acids.

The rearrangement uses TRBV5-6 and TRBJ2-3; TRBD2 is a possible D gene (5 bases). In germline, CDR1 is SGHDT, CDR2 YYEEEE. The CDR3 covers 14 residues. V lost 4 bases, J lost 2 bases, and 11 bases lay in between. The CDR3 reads CASSLDLSTDTQYF. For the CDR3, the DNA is TGTGCCAGCAGCCTGGACTTATCCACAGATACGCAGTATTTT.

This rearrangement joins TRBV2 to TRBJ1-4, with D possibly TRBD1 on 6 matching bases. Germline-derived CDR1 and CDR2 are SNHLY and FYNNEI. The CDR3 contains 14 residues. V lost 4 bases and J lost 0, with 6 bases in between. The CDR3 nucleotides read TGTGCCAGCAGTGGGACAGCAACTAATGAAAAACTGTTTTTT. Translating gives CASSGTATNEKLFF.

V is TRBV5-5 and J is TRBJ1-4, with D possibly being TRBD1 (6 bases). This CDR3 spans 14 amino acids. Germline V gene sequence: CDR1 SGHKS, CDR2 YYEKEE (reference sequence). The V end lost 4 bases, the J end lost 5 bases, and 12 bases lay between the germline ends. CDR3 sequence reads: CASSLNRENEKLFF. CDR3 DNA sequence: TGTGCCAGCAGCCTTAACAGGGAGAATGAAAAACTGTTTTTT.

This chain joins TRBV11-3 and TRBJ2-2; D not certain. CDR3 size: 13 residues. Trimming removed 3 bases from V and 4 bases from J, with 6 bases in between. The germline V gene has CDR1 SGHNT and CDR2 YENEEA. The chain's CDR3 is CASSFSLTGELFF. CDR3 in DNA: TGTGCCAGCAGCTTCAGTCTCACCGGGGAGCTGTTTTTT. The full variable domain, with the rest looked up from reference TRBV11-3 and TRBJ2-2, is EAGVVQSPRYKIIEKKQPVAFWCNPISGHNTLYWYLQNLGQGPELLIRYENEEAVDDSQLPKDRFSAERLKGVDSTLKIQPAELGDSAVYLCASSFSLTGELFFGEGSRLTVL.

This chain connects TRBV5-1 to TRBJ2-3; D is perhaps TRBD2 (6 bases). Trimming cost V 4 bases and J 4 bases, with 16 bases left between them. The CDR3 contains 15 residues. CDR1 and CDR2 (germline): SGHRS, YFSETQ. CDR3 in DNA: TGCGCCAGCAGCCGCCGACTAGGAGCAGCAGATACGCAGTATTTT. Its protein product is CASSRRLGAADTQYF.

Here the CDR3 reads CASSSAGQNYEQYF. CDR3 DNA: TGCGCCAGCAGCTCGGCTGGGCAGAACTACGAGCAGTACTTC. The rearrangement joins TRBV5-1 to TRBJ2-7; D gene uncertain. CDR1 and CDR2 (germline): SGHRS, YFSETQ. The ends were cut back, 3 bases at V and 3 bases at J, with 13 bases in the middle. CDR3 length equals 14 residues.

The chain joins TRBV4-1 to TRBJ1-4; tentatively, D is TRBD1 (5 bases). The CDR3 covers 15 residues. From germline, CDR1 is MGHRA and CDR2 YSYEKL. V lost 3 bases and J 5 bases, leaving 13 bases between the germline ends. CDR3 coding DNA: TGCGCCAGCAGCCACCTGACCGGGGGAAATGAAAAACTGTTTTTT. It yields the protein CASSHLTGGNEKLFF.

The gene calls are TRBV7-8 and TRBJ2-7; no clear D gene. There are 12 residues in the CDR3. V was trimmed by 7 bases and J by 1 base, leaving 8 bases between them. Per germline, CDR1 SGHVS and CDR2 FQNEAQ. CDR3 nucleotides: TGTGCCAGCAAAGCGTGGTCCTACGAGCAGTACTTC. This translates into CASKAWSYEQYF.

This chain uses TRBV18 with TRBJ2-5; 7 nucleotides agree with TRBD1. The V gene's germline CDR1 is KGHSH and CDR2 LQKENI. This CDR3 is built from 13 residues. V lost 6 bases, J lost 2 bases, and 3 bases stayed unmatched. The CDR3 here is CASSQQGQETQYF. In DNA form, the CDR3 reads TGTGCCAGCTCTCAACAGGGGCAAGAGACCCAGTACTTC. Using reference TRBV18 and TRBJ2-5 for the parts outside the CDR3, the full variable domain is NAGVMQNPRHLVRRRGQEARLRCSPMKGHSHVYWYRQLPEEGLKFMVYLQKENIIDESGMPKERFSAEFPKEGPSILRIQQVVRGDSAAYFCASSQQGQETQYFGPGTRLLVL.

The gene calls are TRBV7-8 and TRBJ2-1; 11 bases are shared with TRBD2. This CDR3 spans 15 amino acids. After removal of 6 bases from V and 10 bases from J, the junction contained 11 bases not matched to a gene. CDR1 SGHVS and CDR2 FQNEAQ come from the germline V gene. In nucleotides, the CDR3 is TGTGCCAGCAGACCTTCGGGACTAGCGGTCAACGAGCAGTTCTTC. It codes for CASRPSGLAVNEQFF.

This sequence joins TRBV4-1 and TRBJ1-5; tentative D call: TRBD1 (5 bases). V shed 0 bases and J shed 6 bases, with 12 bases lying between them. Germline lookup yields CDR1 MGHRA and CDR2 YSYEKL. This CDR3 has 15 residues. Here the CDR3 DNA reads TGCGCCAGCAGCCAAGATGACGGGGGGGGTCAGCCCCAGCATTTT. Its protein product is CASSQDDGGGQPQHF.

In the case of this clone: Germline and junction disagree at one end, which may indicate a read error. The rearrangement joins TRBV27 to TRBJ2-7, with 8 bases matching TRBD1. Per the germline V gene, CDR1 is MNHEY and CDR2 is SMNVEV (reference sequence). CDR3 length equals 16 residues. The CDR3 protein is CASSLSRTGMENEQYF. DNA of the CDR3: TGTGCCAGCAGTCTATCCCGGACAGGGATGGAGAACGAGCAGTACTTC.

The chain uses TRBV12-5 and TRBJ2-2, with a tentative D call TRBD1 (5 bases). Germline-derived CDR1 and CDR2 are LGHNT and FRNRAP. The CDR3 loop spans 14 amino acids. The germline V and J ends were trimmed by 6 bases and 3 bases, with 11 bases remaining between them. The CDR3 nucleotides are TGTGCTAGTGGCCAGGGTTACGACACCGGGGAGCTGTTTTTT. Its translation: CASGQGYDTGELFF.

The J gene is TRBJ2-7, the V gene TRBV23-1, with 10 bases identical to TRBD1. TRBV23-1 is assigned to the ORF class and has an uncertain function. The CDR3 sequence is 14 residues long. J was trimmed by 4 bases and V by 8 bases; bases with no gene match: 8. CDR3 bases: TGCGCCAGCCGCTATCGGGGACAGGGGTACGAGCAGTACTTC. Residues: CASRYRGQGYEQYF.

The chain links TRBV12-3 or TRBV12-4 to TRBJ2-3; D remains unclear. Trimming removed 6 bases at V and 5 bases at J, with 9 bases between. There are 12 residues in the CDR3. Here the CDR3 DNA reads TGTGCCAGCAGGTCCTCGGGAGATACGCAGTATTTT. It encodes CASRSSGDTQYF.

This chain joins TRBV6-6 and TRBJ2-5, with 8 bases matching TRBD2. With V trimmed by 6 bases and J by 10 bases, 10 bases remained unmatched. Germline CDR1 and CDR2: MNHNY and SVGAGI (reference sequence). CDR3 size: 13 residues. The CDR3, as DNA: TGTGCCAGCAGCGTAGCGGGGACTTTTGACCAGTACTTC. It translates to CASSVAGTFDQYF.

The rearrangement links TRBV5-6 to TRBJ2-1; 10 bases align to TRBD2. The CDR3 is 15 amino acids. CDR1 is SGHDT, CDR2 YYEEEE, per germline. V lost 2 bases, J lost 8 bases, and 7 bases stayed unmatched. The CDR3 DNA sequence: TGTGCCAGCAGCTTTCCTAGCGGGAGAGGGGATGAGCAGTTCTTC. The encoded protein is CASSFPSGRGDEQFF. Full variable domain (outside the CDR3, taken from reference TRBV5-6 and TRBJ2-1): DAGVTQSPTHLIKTRGQQVTLRCSPKSGHDTVSWYQQALGQGPQFIFQYYEEEERQRGNFPDRFSGHQFPNYSSELNVNALLLGDSALYLCASSFPSGRGDEQFFGPGTRLTVL.